This T cell receptor (beta chain) was recorded in a study of Graves' ophthalmopathy and Graves' hyperthyroidism. Study details: Sampling took place at initial diagnosis, with peripheral blood obtained before any treatment. Study-wide results and limits: Blood also contained most of the expanded thyroid clonotypes above 0.001 frequency. A 13-signature model separated ophthalmopathy from stable hyperthyroidism, just under 90% sensitivity, 81.08% specificity.

Clinical symptoms and serum thyroxine were used for diagnosis; TRAb, thyroid ultrasound and orbital computed tomography were also relied on. As the template, RNA transcripts were used to amplify TCR beta CDR3 regions. The library came from an HTBI-primed first-round RT-PCR and a second-round multiplex PCR. From the multiplex PCR reads, TCRdb called clonotypes with MiXCR, one entry per CDR3 protein. The top ten clones hold about a tenth of a sample with around 470,000 distinct CDR3 sequences, under 15% of them seen once. This clonotype was counted many times. Its antigen is still unknown. The clonotype was recovered from a woman aged 25 to 39 with Graves' ophthalmopathy. The sequencing input was blood.

The chain's CDR3 is CASSLTANYEQYF. CDR3 in DNA: TGTGCCAGCAGCTTAACGGCGAACTACGAGCAGTACTTC. The rearrangement uses TRBV11-2 and TRBJ2-7; D remains ambiguous. The germline gives CDR1 SGHAT, CDR2 FQNNGV. V lost 2 bases and J lost 3, with 8 bases in between. This CDR3 has 13 residues.